Presented here are 19 T cell receptor beta chains from one specimen sequenced in a study of cytomegalovirus exposure and HLA in healthy donors (dated by TCRdb to the late 2010s). Library preparation used the immunoSEQ multiplex PCR assay. For the multiplex PCR, a mixture combining 60 forward primers for TCR Vbeta segments and 13 reverse primers for TCR Jbeta segments was used. The immuneACCESS repertoire file appears here via TCRdb, limited to in-frame rearrangements. These files lack a portion of the clones; in checked studies, under half of the deficit traces to unresolved V genes, and the cause of the others is not known. Here the sample has around 150,000 clones; 61% occur a single time. The top ten hold roughly 1.8% of the sample. The sample consisted of PBMCs. Receptors originate from a male donor in good health and CMV-seronegative.

The sample holds a few counts of this clone. The V call is TRBV18, the J call TRBJ1-2, with 8 bases matching TRBD1. Germline lookup yields CDR1 KGHSH and CDR2 LQKENI. The CDR3 consists of 16 residues. V lost 2 bases, J lost 1 base, and 6 bases stayed unmatched. The CDR3 protein is CASSPETGGSNYGYTF. CDR3 DNA sequence: TGTGCCAGCTCACCAGAAACAGGGGGTAGTAACTATGGCTACACCTTC.

As DNA, the CDR3 is TGCGCCAGCAGCACAGGACAGCTCATCGGAGGCTACGAGCAGTACTTC. This encodes CASSTGQLIGGYEQYF. The gene calls are TRBV5-1 and TRBJ2-7, with TRBD1 as a possible D gene (6 bases). CDR1 is SGHRS and CDR2 is YFSETQ in the germline V gene. The V gene lost 4 bases and the J gene lost 3 bases, with 20 bases spanning the gap. This CDR3 has 16 amino acids.

The chain is built from TRBV5-6 and TRBJ2-3, with 7 bases identical to TRBD2. Germline V gives CDR1 SGHDT, CDR2 YYEEEE. The CDR3 loop spans 14 amino acids. Trimming removed 3 bases from V and 2 bases from J; junction bases left unmatched: 3. The CDR3 nucleotides read TGTGCCAGCAGCTCCGGGACTAACACAGATACGCAGTATTTT. This encodes CASSSGTNTDTQYF. Together with reference TRBV5-6 and TRBJ2-3, the CDR3 gives the full variable domain: DAGVTQSPTHLIKTRGQQVTLRCSPKSGHDTVSWYQQALGQGPQFIFQYYEEEERQRGNFPDRFSGHQFPNYSSELNVNALLLGDSALYLCASSSGTNTDTQYFGPGTRLTVL.

The genes are TRBV5-1 and TRBJ2-1; 13 nucleotides match TRBD2. This CDR3 has 17 residues. Per the germline V gene, CDR1 is SGHRS and CDR2 is YFSETQ. Trimming removed 4 bases from V and 9 bases from J; junction bases left unmatched: 13. This CDR3 reads CASSLNILAGGFSEQFF. CDR3 in DNA: TGCGCCAGCAGCCTAAATATACTAGCGGGGGGGTTTAGTGAGCAGTTCTTC. The variable domain in full, completed from reference TRBV5-1 and TRBJ2-1, reads KAGVTQTPRYLIKTRGQQVTLSCSPISGHRSVSWYQQTPGQGLQFLFEYFSETQRNKGNFPGRFSGRQFSNSRSEMNVSTLELGDSALYLCASSLNILAGGFSEQFFGPGTRLTVL.

The chain has TRBV4-1 and TRBJ1-2; 7 positions agree with TRBD1. V shed 1 base and J 8 bases; nucleotides not matched to a gene: 10. The CDR3 spans 15 residues. Germline assignment: CDR1 MGHRA and CDR2 YSYEKL. CDR3 DNA sequence: TGCGCCAGCAGCCAAGTCCAGACAGGGCGTGGGGGCTACACCTTC. It is translated as CASSQVQTGRGGYTF.

As DNA, the CDR3 is TGCGCCAGCAGCCAAGATCAGGGGGCGGGGGGCTACACCTTC. This sequence encodes CASSQDQGAGGYTF. The chain combines TRBV4-3 with TRBJ1-2; 8 bases map to TRBD1. The J segment lost 8 bases and the V segment lost 0 bases, leaving 5 bases of the junction unmatched. CDR3 size: 14 residues. The germline V gene encodes CDR1 LGHNA and CDR2 YSLEER.

The genes are TRBV5-1 and TRBJ2-7; maybe TRBD2 (5 bases). CDR1 is SGHRS and CDR2 is YFSETQ in the germline V gene. CDR3 size: 14 residues. The V gene lost 2 bases and the J gene lost 1 base, with 10 bases spanning the gap. The CDR3 is CASSFQAESYEQYF. CDR3 coding DNA: TGCGCCAGCAGCTTCCAAGCGGAATCCTACGAGCAGTACTTC.

The chain links TRBV5-1 to TRBJ1-4; D remains unclear. Trimming removed 0 bases at V and 6 bases at J, with 9 bases between. This CDR3 is 14 amino acids long. From germline, CDR1 is SGHRS and CDR2 YFSETQ. CDR3 residues: CASSLDSQYEKLFF. The CDR3 DNA reads as TGCGCCAGCAGCTTGGACAGTCAGTATGAAAAACTGTTTTTT.

The chain employs TRBV6-5 and TRBJ2-7, with D possibly TRBD1 on 5 matching bases. The germline CDR1 and CDR2 sequences are MNHEY and SVGAGI. Between the trimmed V and J ends, which lost 6 bases and 2 bases, there was a span of 17 bases. The CDR3 contains 15 residues. The CDR3 DNA reads as TGTGCCAGCAGGTTCACAGGCTCCTCGGCCTACGAGCAGTACTTC. Translation gives CASRFTGSSAYEQYF.

This clone has just a few counts. The gene calls are TRBV7-8 and TRBJ1-1, with D possibly being TRBD1 (5 bases). V lost 7 bases and J 5 bases, leaving 20 bases between the germline ends. The CDR3 loop spans 15 amino acids. CDR1 is SGHVS, CDR2 FQNEAQ, per germline. The CDR3 spells CASIKNRAGWTEAFF. CDR3 sequence (DNA): TGTGCCAGCATCAAAAACCGGGCAGGGTGGACTGAAGCTTTCTTT.

This rearrangement joins TRBV5-1 to TRBJ2-3; a weak D match, TRBD2 (5 bases). The CDR3 contains 14 residues. CDR1 is SGHRS, CDR2 YFSETQ, per germline. Trimming left V 0 bases short and J 4 bases short, with 9 bases between. This CDR3 reads CASSLERVPDTQYF. For the CDR3, the DNA is TGCGCCAGCAGCTTGGAGAGGGTCCCAGATACGCAGTATTTT.

V usage is TRBV23-1 and J usage is TRBJ2-3; the D is unclear. TRBV23-1 is an open reading frame, and its role is uncertain. The V end lost 4 bases, the J end lost 2 bases, and 13 bases lay between the germline ends. This CDR3 has 15 amino acids. This CDR3 reads CASSRSIELTDTQYF. The CDR3 nucleotides read TGCGCCAGCAGTCGAAGCATAGAACTCACAGATACGCAGTATTTT.

The gene calls are TRBV13 and TRBJ2-7, with 10 bases matching TRBD2. CDR1 is PRHDT and CDR2 is FYEKMQ in the germline V gene (reference sequence). V shed 4 bases and J 6 bases; nucleotides not matched to a gene: 12. This CDR3 spans 16 amino acids. The DNA for the CDR3 is TGTGCCAGCAGCTCCCGACTAGCGGGTAATTATTTCGAGCAGTACTTC. It specifies CASSSRLAGNYFEQYF.

V gene TRBV5-4 combines with J gene TRBJ2-7; 10 positions match TRBD1. Trimming at V came to 0 bases and at J to 2 bases, leaving 2 bases not matched to a gene. This CDR3 has 15 amino acids. Germline loops: CDR1 SGHNT, CDR2 YYREEE (reference sequence). The CDR3 coding sequence is TGTGCCAGCAGCTTGGATGGGACAGGGGCCTACGAGCAGTACTTC. Residues: CASSLDGTGAYEQYF. The whole variable domain, filled in from reference TRBV5-4 and TRBJ2-7, reads ETGVTQSPTHLIKTRGQQVTLRCSSQSGHNTVSWYQQALGQGPQFIFQYYREEENGRGNFPPRFSGLQFPNYSSELNVNALELDDSALYLCASSLDGTGAYEQYFGPGTRLTVT.

The chain has TRBV30 and TRBJ2-7, with D hard to call. With 2 bases removed from V and 2 bases from J, the gap between germline ends came to 7 bases. The CDR3 runs to 12 residues. Germline V gene lookup returns CDR1 GTSNPN and CDR2 SVGIG (reference sequence). The CDR3 bases are TGTGCCTGGAGTTCGGGTGCCTACGAGCAGTACTTC. This translates into CAWSSGAYEQYF.

J is TRBJ1-4 and V is TRBV7-9, with D uncertain. Trimming took off 5 bases at V and 6 bases at J, with 16 bases between the two ends. The CDR3 runs to 15 residues. Germline CDR1 SEHNR, CDR2 FQNEAQ (reference sequence). The CDR3 nucleotides are TGTGCCAGCAGCCCTCTGAGGGCGGCCCATGAAAAACTGTTTTTT. This gives the protein CASSPLRAAHEKLFF.

This clone was seen a single time. In DNA, the CDR3 is TGTGCTAGTGGTGACAGCCAAGAGACCCAGTACTTC. Encoded protein: CASGDSQETQYF. The rearrangement uses TRBV12-5 and TRBJ2-5; D is perhaps TRBD1 (5 bases). In germline, CDR1 is LGHNT, CDR2 FRNRAP. V was shortened by 5 bases and J by 1 base, with 5 bases between the two germline ends. The CDR3 has 12 residues.

The rearrangement joins TRBV11-1 to TRBJ2-7, with a possible D match to TRBD1 (5 bases). Germline V gene sequence: CDR1 SGHAT, CDR2 FQDESV (reference sequence). CDR3 length: 15 amino acids. V lost 0 bases and J lost 0, with 9 bases in between. CDR3 sequence reads: CASSLAKDISYEQYF. The CDR3 DNA follows: TGTGCCAGCAGCTTAGCTAAGGACATCTCCTACGAGCAGTACTTC.

With respect to this clone: At one end the junction does not follow the germline gene, possibly because of a read error. This sample also contains other DNA sequences that code for the same CDR3. The chain uses TRBV7-2 and TRBJ1-2; TRBD1 is a possible D gene (6 bases). CDR1 is SGHTA and CDR2 is FQGNSA in the germline V gene. CDR3 length: 13 residues. The CDR3 loop reads CASSSTGTYGYTF. CDR3 bases: TGTGCCAGCAGCTCCACAGGGACCTATGGCTACACCTTT.